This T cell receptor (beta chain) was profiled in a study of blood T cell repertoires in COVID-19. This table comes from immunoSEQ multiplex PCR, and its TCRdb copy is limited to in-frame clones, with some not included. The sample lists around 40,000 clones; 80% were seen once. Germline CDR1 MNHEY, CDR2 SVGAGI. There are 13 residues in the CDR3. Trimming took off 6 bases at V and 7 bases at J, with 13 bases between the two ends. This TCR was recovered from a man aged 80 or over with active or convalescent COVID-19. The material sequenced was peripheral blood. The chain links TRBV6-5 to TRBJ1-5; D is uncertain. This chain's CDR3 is CASRRTREQPQHF. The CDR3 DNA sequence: TGTGCCAGCAGACGGACGAGGGAACAGCCCCAGCATTTT.